This T cell receptor beta chain was captured in a study of low-dose radiotherapy and immunotherapy resistance in tumors. The overall study: Aspirin was administered orally at 300 mg daily for four cycles, commencing on cycle 1 day 1.

Treatment of the donors consisted of nivolumab and ipilimumab (plus aspirin, low-dose cyclophosphamide and low-dose radiotherapy). Advanced solid tumors without tumor-infiltrating lymphocytes were required for inclusion. First-strand cDNA relied on TRAV- and TRBV-specific primers spanning alpha and beta chains. TCR amplification involved about 20 PCR cycles with a constant-region primer and V-primer adapter. mRNA that had been isolated underwent amplification through in vitro transcription. One entry per CDR3 protein, called by TCRdb with MiXCR from the reads. The data contain 15,000 to 20,000 distinct CDR3 sequences, about 73% of them singletons. The source of this sequence is a human donor with advanced metastatic prostate, ovarian, gallbladder or colorectal cancer (not recorded which). This table probably holds off-target reads from a library built for another chain.

CDR3 DNA: TGTGCCTGGAGCCGGACAGGGTTCGGCACAGATACGCAGTATTTT. Encoded protein: CAWSRTGFGTDTQYF. The chain couples TRBV30 to TRBJ2-3; 8 positions match TRBD1. Germline CDR1 and CDR2: GTSNPN and SVGIG (reference sequence). The CDR3 totals 15 residues. Unmatched junction bases numbered 6, after V lost 3 bases and J lost 1 base.